This passage covers 14 T cell receptor beta chains from one sample sequenced in a study of regulatory T cells in long-lasting Graves disease. Researchers made TCR beta libraries by using iRepertoire HTBI primers and running Arm-PCR on CDR3 regions. TCRdb re-called the multiplex PCR reads with MiXCR, one entry per CDR3 protein. Of over 400,000 distinct CDR3 sequences in the sample, around 15% are singletons; the top ten hold 17%. Time point indicated: newly diagnosed GD, antithyroid drugs for less than 3 months. From RNA extracted from PBMCs, the TCR library was made. This sample was also put to use in a study of T cells in Graves' hyperthyroidism and ophthalmopathy.

The material was peripheral blood mononuclear cells (PBMCs), obtained at new diagnosis, from a patient treated with antithyroid drugs. Receptor source: a woman aged 45 to 65 with Graves disease.

This clonotype was seen only a few times. This sequence joins TRBV4-1 and TRBJ2-1; TRBD2 might be the D (5 bases). The V end was cut by 6 bases, the J end by 9 bases, with 12 bases between. The CDR3 is 12 residues long. Germline CDR1 is MGHRA and CDR2 is YSYEKL. CDR3 residues: CASRSARAEQFF. As DNA, the CDR3 is TGCGCCAGCAGATCAGCGAGGGCTGAGCAGTTCTTC.

The sample holds many counts of this clonotype. V is TRBV29-1 and J is TRBJ2-1; TRBD2 is a possible D gene (7 bases). Trimming stripped 5 bases from V and 5 bases from J, with 19 bases between. Germline CDR1 SQVTM, CDR2 ANQGSEA. The CDR3 length is 15 residues. The CDR3 sequence: CSVYMLGGGNNEQFF. The DNA of the CDR3 is TGCAGCGTTTATATGTTGGGAGGGGGGAACAATGAGCAGTTCTTC.

This clonotype was seen ten or more times. The chain joins TRBV7-9 to TRBJ2-7, with TRBD2 matching 13 bases. The CDR3 has 20 residues. The junction had 16 bases not matched to a gene; V was cut back by 5 bases and J by 0 bases. Per germline, CDR1 SEHNR and CDR2 FQNEAQ (reference sequence). The DNA of the CDR3 is TGTGCCAGCAGCGCATCGGCGGTGGGACTAGCGGGATCTTTCTCCTACGAGCAGTACTTC. Protein: CASSASAVGLAGSFSYEQYF.

This clonotype has just a few counts. The chain has TRBV9 and TRBJ2-5, with 8 positions matching TRBD2. This CDR3 comprises 17 residues. CDR1 and CDR2 from the germline V gene are SGDLS and YYNGEE. V was clipped by 0 bases and J by 2 bases; unmatched bases: 9. DNA for the CDR3: TGTGCCAGCAGCGTAGGGTTTAGCGGGATAGGACAAGAGACCCAGTACTTC. Its translation: CASSVGFSGIGQETQYF.

In this sample, this clonotype turned up many times. This chain uses TRBV6-2 or TRBV6-3 with TRBJ2-3; possible D gene TRBD2, 5 bases. CDR1 and CDR2 from the germline V gene are MNHEY and SVGEGT. The CDR3 spans 13 residues. With 11 bases removed from V and 2 bases from J, the gap between germline ends came to 14 bases. The CDR3 loop reads CAAGESHTDTQYF. The DNA of the CDR3 is TGTGCCGCCGGGGAGTCCCACACAGATACGCAGTATTTT.

Remarks on this clonotype: This may be a read error, as it is one base from a much larger clone. This chain links TRBV2 with TRBJ1-5; maybe TRBD1 (5 bases). The ends were cut back, 6 bases at V and 7 bases at J, with 13 bases in the middle. Germline CDR1 and CDR2: SNHLY and FYNNEI. This CDR3 spans 13 amino acids. The CDR3, as DNA: TGTGCCAGCAGGCCCTACGGGGACCAGCCCCAGCATTTT. Translated, it gives CASRPYGDQPQHF.

This clonotype showed up many times. CDR3 DNA sequence: TGCAGTGCTAGTGGGAGAGCGGGAGTAGTCGACGAGCAGTACTTC. Translating it yields CSASGRAGVVDEQYF. The rearrangement joins TRBV20-1 to TRBJ2-7, with 8 bases aligning to TRBD2. V lost 3 bases to trimming and J lost 5 bases; unmatched junction nucleotides: 12. This CDR3 contains 15 residues. From germline, CDR1 is DFQATT and CDR2 SNEGSKA (reference sequence).

There are a few counts of this clonotype. The V and J genes are TRBV18 and TRBJ2-7, with TRBD2 matching 7 bases. The CDR3 has 16 amino acids. Germline values: CDR1 KGHSH, CDR2 LQKENI. Trimming took 5 bases from V and 4 from J; bases not matched to a gene: 14. Here the CDR3 reads CASSYSPREAVYEQYF. The CDR3 bases are TGTGCCAGCTCATACAGCCCCCGGGAGGCGGTATACGAGCAGTACTTC.

This clonotype was counted at least ten times. The rearrangement links TRBV5-6 to TRBJ2-3; the match to TRBD1 covers 9 bases. The V segment lost 0 bases and the J segment 1 base; nucleotides outside the gene matches: 9. The CDR3 is 18 residues long. CDR1 and CDR2 (germline): SGHDT, YYEEEE. The CDR3 bases are TGTGCCAGCAGCTTGGATCCGGGACAGGGTGTGGGCACAGATACGCAGTATTTT. Protein product: CASSLDPGQGVGTDTQYF. Looking up the rest from reference TRBV5-6 and TRBJ2-3 gives the full variable domain: DAGVTQSPTHLIKTRGQQVTLRCSPKSGHDTVSWYQQALGQGPQFIFQYYEEEERQRGNFPDRFSGHQFPNYSSELNVNALLLGDSALYLCASSLDPGQGVGTDTQYFGPGTRLTVL.

Only a few counts were recorded for this clonotype. This chain joins TRBV18 and TRBJ2-5; no clear D. CDR1 KGHSH and CDR2 LQKENI come from the germline V gene. The CDR3 totals 15 residues. Trimming removed 2 bases at V and 0 bases at J, with 10 bases between. Written as DNA, the CDR3 is TGTGCCAGCTCACCAGGACGGTCGTACCAAGAGACCCAGTACTTC. Protein product: CASSPGRSYQETQYF.

As for this clonotype: A much more abundant neighbour one base away suggests this may be a read error. Since no conserved phenylalanine or tryptophan closes the CDR3, a read error is the likely cause. CDR3 DNA sequence: TGCGCCAGCAGCGTACCCAGGGACACCGGGGAGCTGTTTGTT. Translating gives CASSVPRDTGELFV. The chain employs TRBV5-1 and TRBJ2-2; possible D gene TRBD1, 5 bases. Germline CDR1 SGHRS, CDR2 YFSETQ. V was pared by 4 bases and J by 3 bases, with 10 bases between. CDR3 length equals 14 residues.

This clonotype came up many times. The chain couples TRBV28 to TRBJ2-7; 14 bases fit TRBD2. The CDR3 contains 16 residues. With 1 base clipped from V and 3 bases from J, the junction kept 2 bases outside the gene matches. CDR1 is MDHEN and CDR2 is SYDVKM in the germline V gene. The CDR3 is CASSLLGLAGVYEQYF. CDR3 DNA sequence: TGTGCCAGCAGTTTATTGGGACTAGCGGGAGTCTACGAGCAGTACTTC.

A word on this clonotype: This may be a read error: a much more frequent sequence differs by one nucleotide. The chain uses TRBV6-2 or TRBV6-3 and TRBJ2-7; unclear D gene. CDR1 MNHEY and CDR2 SVGEGT come from the germline V gene. This CDR3 spans 12 amino acids. The CDR3 protein is CVSSYSVYEQYF. The CDR3, as DNA: TGTGTCAGCAGTTACTCCGTCTACGAGCAGTACTTC.

This clonotype has a handful of counts. CDR3 nucleotide sequence: TGCAGTGCTAGGTTTGGGTCCGGGACAGGGATCTACGAGCAGTACTTC. This encodes CSARFGSGTGIYEQYF. This rearrangement joins TRBV20-1 to TRBJ2-7; TRBD1 aligns across 9 bases. Germline trimming cut 3 bases from V and 3 bases from J; bases unmatched to any gene: 12. Germline values: CDR1 DFQATT, CDR2 SNEGSKA (reference sequence). CDR3 size: 16 residues.